This TCR beta chain was sequenced during a study of identical twins. Study-wide results and limits: Analyses based on zero insertions could be partly confounded by invariant MAIT and iNKT cells. Twins' surplus sharing was weaker for beta out-of-frame sequences. With abundant cord blood beta clonotypes, insertions were fewer; memory repertoires showed no such pattern.

A universal primer site arose from template switching, and cDNA bore unique molecular identifiers. MiXCR, run by TCRdb on the 5' RACE reads, gives a single entry per CDR3 protein. The data contain some 1,600,000 distinct CDR3 sequences, roughly a third of them singletons. On this clonotype: What it binds is unknown.

CDR3 length: 17 amino acids. Germline CDR1 and CDR2: SGHNT and YENEEA. The trim removed 0 bases at V and 4 bases at J, leaving 8 bases unmatched. Sequencing was carried out using cord blood. This TCR came from a newborn girl in good health. The gene calls are TRBV11-3 and TRBJ2-3; TRBD2 aligns across 9 bases. CDR3 sequence: CASSLEAPSGKADTQYF. The CDR3 nucleotides are TGTGCCAGCAGCTTAGAAGCTCCTAGCGGGAAGGCAGATACGCAGTATTTT.